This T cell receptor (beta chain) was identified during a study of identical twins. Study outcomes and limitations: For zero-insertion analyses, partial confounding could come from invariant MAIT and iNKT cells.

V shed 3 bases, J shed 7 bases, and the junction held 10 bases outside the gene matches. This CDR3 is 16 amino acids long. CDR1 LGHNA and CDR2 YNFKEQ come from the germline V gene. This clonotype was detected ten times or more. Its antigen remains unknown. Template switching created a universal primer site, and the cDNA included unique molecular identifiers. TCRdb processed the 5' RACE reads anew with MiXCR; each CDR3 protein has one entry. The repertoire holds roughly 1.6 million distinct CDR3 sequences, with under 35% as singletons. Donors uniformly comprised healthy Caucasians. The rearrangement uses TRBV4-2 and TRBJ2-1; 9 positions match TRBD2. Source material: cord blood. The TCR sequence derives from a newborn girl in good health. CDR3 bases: TGTGCCAGCAGCCAGGGTACGGGACTAGCCGGGAATGAGCAGTTCTTC. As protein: CASSQGTGLAGNEQFF.